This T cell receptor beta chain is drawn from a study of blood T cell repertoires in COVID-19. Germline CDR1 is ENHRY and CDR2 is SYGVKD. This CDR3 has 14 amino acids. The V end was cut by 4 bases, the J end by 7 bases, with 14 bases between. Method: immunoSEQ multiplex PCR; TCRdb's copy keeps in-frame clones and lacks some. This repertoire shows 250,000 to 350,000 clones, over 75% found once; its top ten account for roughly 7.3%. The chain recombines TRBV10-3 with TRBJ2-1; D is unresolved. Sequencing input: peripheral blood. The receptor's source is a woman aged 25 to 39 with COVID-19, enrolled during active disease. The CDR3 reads CAISVSRDTNEQFF. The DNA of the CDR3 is TGTGCCATCAGTGTAAGTAGAGACACAAATGAGCAGTTCTTC.